The TCR beta chain described here comes from a study of blood T cell repertoires in COVID-19. Of note for this clone: The sample contains more than one DNA sequence encoding this CDR3.

Authors' methods: Reference gene primer amplification in the assay estimated nucleated cell counts. Assay: immunoSEQ multiplex PCR; the TCRdb copy retains only in-frame clones and omits some. The DNA was the basis for D and trimming; V, J and clone size are from that table. The repertoire includes under 200,000 clones, around 87% of them detected once, and around 23% sits in the top ten. The trim removed 3 bases at V and 1 base at J, leaving 2 bases unmatched. This CDR3 region has 15 residues. Germline V CDR1 and CDR2: LNHDA, SQIVND (reference sequence). The gene calls are TRBV19 and TRBJ2-1; 8 nucleotides agree with TRBD1. Sequencing was performed on PBMCs or T cells enriched from blood (not recorded which). The receptor comes from a woman aged 40 to 49 in a cohort exposed to, infected with or recovered from COVID-19 (not recorded which). CDR3 residues: CASSIRQGSYNEQFF. The CDR3 DNA reads TGTGCCAGTAGTATCCGACAGGGGTCCTACAATGAGCAGTTCTTC.